A single sample gave rise to the 25 T cell receptor beta chains below, sequenced in a study of human T cells and chemical hapten exposure. The time point was: patch test 1, 2 weeks after DPC sensitization. Treatment here: therapeutic diphenylcyclopropenone sensitization with weekly scalp DPC. Using its own MiXCR run on the RACE reads, TCRdb lists one record per CDR3 protein. This sample yields tens of thousands of distinct CDR3 sequences, of which about 10% are seen a single time; roughly 4.2% belongs to the top ten. The starting material was whole blood, obtained in connection with sensitization to the hapten diphenylcyclopropenone (DPC). Source of these receptors: a woman in her forties or fifties with alopecia areata. Some clones in this sample may be carry-over from other donors' samples.

This clonotype was counted at least ten times. The chain recombines TRBV20-1 with TRBJ1-1; 7 nucleotides align to TRBD1. CDR1 and CDR2 (germline): DFQATT, SNEGSKA (reference sequence). With V trimmed by 5 bases and J by 2 bases, 5 bases remained unmatched. The length of the CDR3 is 13 residues. CDR3 loop: CSAAGTANTEAFF. The CDR3 bases are TGCAGTGCTGCCGGGACAGCTAACACTGAAGCTTTCTTT.

This clonotype was detected many times. The rearrangement links TRBV6-1 to TRBJ1-2; D is possibly TRBD1 (6 bases). V was clipped by 5 bases and J by 5 bases, with 18 bases between them. The CDR3 runs to 15 residues. Per the germline V gene, CDR1 is MNHNS and CDR2 is SASEGT. The CDR3 loop reads CASSSTPGQYYGYTF. CDR3 bases: TGTGCCAGCAGTTCGACTCCTGGACAGTATTATGGCTACACCTTC.

This clonotype was recorded at least ten times. The V call is TRBV6-2 or TRBV6-3, the J call TRBJ1-5, with D possibly TRBD1 on 5 matching bases. This CDR3 comprises 14 residues. The V and J ends lost 5 bases and 6 bases respectively, with 14 bases between them. Germline CDR1 reads MNHEY; CDR2 reads SVGEGT. The CDR3 DNA reads as TGTGCCAGCAGTGGACAACTGGGGAGTCAGCCCCAGCATTTT. The encoded protein is CASSGQLGSQPQHF.

This sequence joins TRBV7-9 and TRBJ1-4; possible D gene TRBD1, 5 bases. Trimming cost V 5 bases and J 4 bases, with 11 bases left between them. CDR3 length equals 14 residues. Germline loops: CDR1 SEHNR, CDR2 FQNEAQ (reference sequence). The CDR3 nucleotides are TGTGCCAGCAGCCCCAGGGCCATTAATGAAAAACTGTTTTTT. Translated: CASSPRAINEKLFF.

CDR3 residues: CASSPRRAGAEAFF. CDR3 coding DNA: TGTGCCAGCAGCCCACGCCGGGCGGGGGCCGAAGCTTTCTTT. The gene calls are TRBV7-2 and TRBJ1-1, with TRBD1 as a possible D gene (6 bases). Germline CDR1 reads SGHTA; CDR2 reads FQGNSA. Trimming pared 5 bases from V and 8 bases from J, leaving 18 bases between. The CDR3 has 14 amino acids.

This clonotype appeared a few times. CDR3 DNA: TGTGCCAGCAGCTTGGGAGGACGCCACACGGGGACCCAGTACTTC. Its protein is CASSLGGRHTGTQYF. The V and J genes are TRBV7-8 and TRBJ2-5; TRBD2 is a possible D gene (6 bases). The germline V gene encodes CDR1 SGHVS and CDR2 FQNEAQ. This CDR3 has 15 amino acids. Deletions cut 3 bases from V and 7 bases from J, with 18 bases between. Full variable domain (missing parts from reference TRBV7-8 and TRBJ2-5): GAGVSQSPRYKVAKRGQDVALRCDPISGHVSLFWYQQALGQGPEFLTYFQNEAQLDKSGLPSDRFFAERPEGSVSTLKIQRTQQEDSAVYLCASSLGGRHTGTQYFGPGTRLLVL.

This clonotype showed up just a few times. This may come from a read error, since a much larger clone is one base off. The J gene is TRBJ1-4, the V gene TRBV12-3 or TRBV12-4; a weak D match, TRBD1 (6 bases). CDR3 length: 14 residues. The CDR3 sequence is CVSSPRTDGEKLFF. The DNA for the CDR3 is TGTGTCAGCAGTCCTCGGACAGACGGGGAAAAACTGTTTTTT.

The rearrangement links TRBV30 to TRBJ2-2; no firm D call. V shed 0 bases and J shed 1 base, with 3 bases lying between them. The CDR3 contains 13 residues. Germline assignment: CDR1 GTSNPN and CDR2 SVGIG (reference sequence). In nucleotides, the CDR3 is TGTGCCTGGAGTGTACGGAACACCGGGGAGCTGTTTTTT. This translates into CAWSVRNTGELFF.

This chain connects TRBV3-1 to TRBJ1-1, with D perhaps matching TRBD1 (6 bases). Trimming cost V 8 bases and J 7 bases, with 20 bases left between them. This CDR3 region has 14 residues. Looked up from germline, CDR1 is LGHDT and CDR2 is YNNKEL (reference sequence). This chain's CDR3 is CASGRGAGEVEAFF. The CDR3, as DNA: TGTGCCAGCGGACGAGGGGCAGGGGAGGTTGAAGCTTTCTTT.

In this sample, this clonotype turned up many times. J is TRBJ1-2 and V is TRBV6-6; D call uncertain. The germline V gene has CDR1 MNHNY and CDR2 SVGAGI (reference sequence). This CDR3 is 13 amino acids long. V was trimmed by 0 bases and J by 5 bases, leaving 7 bases between them. Written as DNA, the CDR3 is TGTGCCAGCAGTTACTCAAAGGTTTATGGCTACACCTTC. Translated, it gives CASSYSKVYGYTF.

This clonotype was counted between two and nine times. The chain recombines TRBV15 with TRBJ2-7; possibly TRBD2 for D (6 bases). Germline assignment: CDR1 LNHNV and CDR2 YYDKDF (reference sequence). V was shortened by 0 bases and J by 6 bases, with 15 bases between the two germline ends. This CDR3 region has 15 residues. The CDR3 loop is CATSRDRGTSLEQYF. Here the CDR3 DNA reads TGTGCCACCAGCAGAGATCGGGGGACGTCCCTCGAGCAGTACTTC.

V gene TRBV5-1 combines with J gene TRBJ2-3; D perhaps matches TRBD1 (6 bases). V shed 4 bases and J shed 2 bases, with 20 bases lying between them. Germline CDR1 is SGHRS and CDR2 is YFSETQ. The CDR3 contains 17 residues. This CDR3 is CASSAVPTGRITDTQYF. The DNA of the CDR3 is TGCGCCAGCAGCGCCGTCCCGACAGGAAGAATCACAGATACGCAGTATTTT.

This sequence joins TRBV15 and TRBJ1-5, with no clear D. Trimming took 3 bases from V and 4 from J, leaving 7 bases between them. Germline CDR1 reads LNHNV; CDR2 reads YYDKDF (reference sequence). This CDR3 spans 13 amino acids. This CDR3 reads CATSSHKNQPQHF. In nucleotides, the CDR3 is TGTGCCACCAGCAGTCACAAGAATCAGCCCCAGCATTTT.

This clonotype came up many times. The chain links TRBV12-3 or TRBV12-4 to TRBJ2-1, with 10 positions matching TRBD2. Unmatched junction bases numbered 5, after V lost 1 base and J lost 8 bases. This CDR3 spans 15 amino acids. This chain's CDR3 is CASSLGTSGIDEQFF. CDR3 DNA: TGTGCCAGCAGTTTAGGAACTAGCGGGATCGATGAGCAGTTCTTC.

This clonotype was observed a handful of times. The J gene is TRBJ1-2, the V gene TRBV5-8; maybe TRBD1 (5 bases). The V end lost 2 bases, the J end lost 3 bases, and 8 bases lay between the germline ends. The CDR3 sequence is 13 residues long. Germline loops: CDR1 SGHTS, CDR2 YDEGEE. The CDR3 DNA sequence: TGTGCCAGCAGCTTAACCAGGGACTATGGCTACACCTTC. Protein: CASSLTRDYGYTF.

A few counts support this clonotype. V is TRBV2 and J is TRBJ1-1; D is unclear. From germline, CDR1 is SNHLY and CDR2 FYNNEI. V gave up 4 bases and J gave up 5 bases, with 11 bases separating them. The CDR3 runs 13 residues. CDR3 nucleotide sequence: TGTGCCAGCAGTGGGGGAGCTCGAACTGAAGCTTTCTTT. This translates into CASSGGARTEAFF.

The chain recombines TRBV4-2 with TRBJ1-4; D is unresolved. Germline V gives CDR1 LGHNA, CDR2 YNFKEQ. Trimming pared 4 bases from V and 5 bases from J, leaving 5 bases between. The CDR3 has 12 residues. Here the CDR3 reads CASSPSNEKLFF. The CDR3 DNA reads as TGTGCCAGCAGCCCTTCAAATGAAAAACTGTTTTTT.

Details on this clonotype: A read error may produce the germline difference seen at one junction end. The CDR3 loop is CSVEGNRTYEQYF. DNA of the CDR3: TGCAGCGTCGAAGGGAATAGGACCTACGAGCAGTACTTC. This chain uses TRBV29-1 with TRBJ2-7; D remains ambiguous. CDR3 length: 13 amino acids. Per germline, CDR1 SQVTM and CDR2 ANQGSEA.

This chain links TRBV10-3 with TRBJ1-6; no clear D. The CDR3 sequence is 16 residues long. V was clipped by 2 bases and J by 7 bases, with 15 bases between them. CDR1 is ENHRY, CDR2 SYGVKD, per germline. CDR3 DNA: TGTGCCATCAGTGAGATTGACGGTAGACCCAATTCACCCCTCCACTTT. Its translation: CAISEIDGRPNSPLHF.

This clonotype has a handful of counts. The genes are TRBV20-1 and TRBJ2-5, with D perhaps matching TRBD2 (6 bases). The ends were cut back, 0 bases at V and 4 bases at J, with 12 bases in the middle. The CDR3 consists of 14 residues. Germline V gives CDR1 DFQATT, CDR2 SNEGSKA (reference sequence). CDR3 protein: CSAREEAGIETQYF. CDR3 nucleotide sequence: TGCAGTGCTAGAGAGGAGGCGGGGATAGAGACCCAGTACTTC.

There are many counts of this clonotype. Germline is not matched at one junction end, which may reflect a read error. The chain joins TRBV12-3 or TRBV12-4 to TRBJ1-6; 9 bases line up with TRBD1. The CDR3 is 17 residues long. The CDR3, as DNA: TGTGCCAGCAGTTCCGGACAGGGGAACTCCTATAATTCACCCCTCCATTTT. Translation: CASSSGQGNSYNSPLHF.

At least ten counts were recorded for this clonotype. This rearrangement joins TRBV6-5 to TRBJ2-3, with D perhaps matching TRBD2 (5 bases). The germline V gene has CDR1 MNHEY and CDR2 SVGAGI. The CDR3 has 14 residues. The V end was cut by 2 bases, the J end by 11 bases, with 17 bases between. CDR3 nucleotide sequence: TGTGCCAGCAGTTACGGGAGTAGAAGGATTATGCAGTATTTT. As protein: CASSYGSRRIMQYF.

The chain joins TRBV4-3 to TRBJ2-3; perhaps TRBD2 as D (6 bases). Trimming left V 5 bases short and J 2 bases short, with 14 bases between. This CDR3 spans 15 amino acids. CDR1 is LGHNA and CDR2 is YSLEER in the germline V gene. In nucleotides, the CDR3 is TGCGCCAGCAGCACCCGGGACTCAAACACAGATACGCAGTATTTT. This translates into CASSTRDSNTDTQYF.

Ten or more counts support this clonotype. The rearrangement joins TRBV11-2 to TRBJ1-6; TRBD1 aligns across 11 bases. CDR1 and CDR2 (germline): SGHAT, FQNNGV. With V trimmed by 5 bases and J by 9 bases, 9 bases remained unmatched. The CDR3 covers 16 residues. Here the CDR3 reads CASSARLGTGGSPLHF. The CDR3 DNA is TGTGCCAGCAGCGCGCGCCTTGGGACAGGGGGTTCACCCCTCCACTTT.

There are a few counts of this clonotype. The rearrangement uses TRBV11-3 and TRBJ2-1; the match to TRBD2 covers 10 bases. J lost 2 bases, V lost 5 bases, and 18 bases had no gene match. This CDR3 is 20 amino acids long. The germline CDR1 and CDR2 sequences are SGHNT and YENEEA. For the CDR3, the DNA is TGTGCCAGCAGCGGATCTAGCGGGAGTTCCTCTTTAACTACCTACAATGAGCAGTTCTTC. Its translation: CASSGSSGSSSLTTYNEQFF.